This T cell receptor beta chain was sequenced for a study of T-cell reconstitution after alpha-beta-depleted transplantation in children (dated by TCRdb to about 2016). Regarding the complete study: The study quantitatively tracked T-cell immune reconstitution after TCRalphabeta/CD19-depleted allogeneic hematopoietic cell transplantation in children using TCR repertoire profiling.

The library was built by means of PCR. Sequencing relied on an Illumina HiSeq 2500. To normalize quantification of the TCRbeta repertoire, the TCR libraries were built with molecular barcoding that relied on unique molecular identifiers. In-frame beta chains were kept once TCRdb had trimmed the public reads at Q25 with fastp and called clones with MiXCR. Rows with a matching CDR3 protein are joined into one entry that keeps the most common DNA and genes. Present in this sample are around 380,000 distinct CDR3 sequences, about a tenth of which were seen just once. Of the sample, nearly 5.5% falls within the top ten clones. CDR1 and CDR2 are read off the germline V gene (reference sequence) as SGHNT and YYREEE. The CDR3 runs 14 residues from the cysteine to the phenylalanine. The DNA shown is the 42-base CDR3, in frame from base 1. Here V drops 5 bases and J drops 3 bases, and the junction holds 3 bases not matched to any gene.

This clonotype was picked up a small number of times. Its antigen target is currently unknown. Base qualities are missing; no much larger clone stands one base away. This TCR was recovered from a human donor who donated a stem cell graft to a child with acute myeloid leukemia. The rearranged segments are TRBV5-4 and TRBJ2-3, with 10 bases in between that match TRBD2. The source material was PBMCs from the stem cell graft donor, sampled from the stem cell graft. The encoded CDR3 is CASRHSGRTDTQYF. Read as DNA, the sequence is TGTGCCAGCAGACATAGCGGGAGGACAGATACGCAGTATTTT. Supplemented by the reference TRBV5-4 and TRBJ2-3 proteins around the CDR3, the complete variable domain is ETGVTQSPTHLIKTRGQQVTLRCSSQSGHNTVSWYQQALGQGPQFIFQYYREEENGRGNFPPRFSGLQFPNYSSELNVNALELDDSALYLCASRHSGRTDTQYFGPGTRLTVL.